The 30 T cell receptor beta chains reported below all come from one sample, sequenced in a study of cytomegalovirus exposure and HLA in healthy donors. With 60 Vbeta and 13 Jbeta primers, the PCR was carried out. Sequenced by immunoSEQ multiplex PCR; TCRdb stores in-frame clones only, minus some. The profile shows some 150,000 clones, around three quarters of them singletons. What was sequenced was PBMCs. The receptors shown here come from a woman in her 40s in good health and CMV-seropositive.

The count of this clone is one. This chain links TRBV11-2 with TRBJ1-3; D remains ambiguous. Germline V gives CDR1 SGHAT, CDR2 FQNNGV. V lost 5 bases and J lost 0, with 11 bases in between. The CDR3 sequence is 15 residues long. The CDR3 bases are TGTGCCAGCAGCCCCTCGATGAGCTCTGGAAACACCATATATTTT. Translating it yields CASSPSMSSGNTIYF.

This clone came up once. V usage is TRBV6-5 and J usage is TRBJ2-6; D is uncertain. There are 14 residues in the CDR3. Trimming removed 8 bases from V and 6 bases from J, with 14 bases in between. Looked up from germline, CDR1 is MNHEY and CDR2 is SVGAGI. The CDR3, as DNA: TGTGCCAGCGGTCATAACTTAGCGGCCAACGTCCTGACTTTC. As protein: CASGHNLAANVLTF.

This clone was observed once. The chain has TRBV27 and TRBJ2-5; 8 bases are a match to TRBD1. The CDR3 covers 15 residues. CDR1 MNHEY and CDR2 SMNVEV come from the germline V gene (reference sequence). The junction had 10 bases not matched to a gene; V was cut back by 6 bases and J by 4 bases. DNA for the CDR3: TGTGCCAGCAGCCGATATCAACAGGGGGGAGAGACCCAGTACTTC. It yields the protein CASSRYQQGGETQYF.

This chain links TRBV7-9 with TRBJ1-1; unclear D gene. Germline lookup yields CDR1 SEHNR and CDR2 FQNEAQ (reference sequence). Trimming stripped 3 bases from V and 3 bases from J, with 8 bases between. CDR3 length: 13 amino acids. CDR3 DNA: TGTGCCAGCAGCTTCTCTACGGACACTGAAGCTTTCTTT. It translates to CASSFSTDTEAFF.

The chain employs TRBV6-1 and TRBJ2-5, with 12 bases aligning to TRBD1. V shed 2 bases, J shed 5 bases, and the junction held 9 bases outside the gene matches. The CDR3 sequence is 17 residues long. Germline V CDR1 and CDR2: MNHNS, SASEGT. The CDR3 DNA sequence: TGTGCCAGCAGTGAACTTCCCGGGACAGGGGGCCGGGAGACCCAGTACTTC. This codes for CASSELPGTGGRETQYF.

The rearrangement joins TRBV6-5 to TRBJ2-3; D is possibly TRBD2 (5 bases). Per the germline V gene, CDR1 is MNHEY and CDR2 is SVGAGI. The V gene lost 6 bases and the J gene lost 2 bases, with 12 bases spanning the gap. The CDR3 has 14 amino acids. CDR3 sequence (DNA): TGTGCCAGCAGAGGACTTGTACCCACAGATACGCAGTATTTT. Its translation: CASRGLVPTDTQYF.

The chain joins TRBV2 to TRBJ1-2; D remains unclear. The CDR3 is 14 amino acids. Between the trimmed V and J ends, which lost 4 bases and 6 bases, there was a span of 15 bases. CDR1 and CDR2 from the germline V gene are SNHLY and FYNNEI. DNA for the CDR3: TGTGCCAGCAGTGCAGAGGGTGTAGGAGATGGCTACACCTTC. This encodes CASSAEGVGDGYTF.

This chain connects TRBV19 to TRBJ2-3, with 7 bases fitting TRBD2. The CDR3 runs 17 residues. CDR1 is LNHDA, CDR2 SQIVND, per germline (reference sequence). With 4 bases clipped from V and 1 base from J, the junction kept 11 bases outside the gene matches. The CDR3: CASSTLLPSGGTDTQYF. The CDR3, as DNA: TGTGCCAGTAGTACGCTACTGCCCAGCGGGGGCACAGATACGCAGTATTTT.

This chain joins TRBV7-6 and TRBJ2-1; D is undetermined. V was shortened by 5 bases and J by 12 bases, with 14 bases between the two germline ends. The CDR3 is made up of 12 amino acids. CDR1 and CDR2 (germline): SGHVS, FNYEAQ. The CDR3 is CASSVSIGGQFF. The CDR3 DNA sequence: TGTGCCAGCAGCGTATCGATCGGCGGGCAGTTCTTC. Full variable domain (rest looked up from reference TRBV7-6 and TRBJ2-1): GAGVSQSPRYKVTKRGQDVALRCDPISGHVSLYWYRQALGQGPEFLTYFNYEAQQDKSGLPNDRFSAERPEGSISTLTIQRTEQRDSAMYRCASSVSIGGQFFGPGTRLTVL.

This chain joins TRBV28 and TRBJ1-5, with a weak D call TRBD1 (5 bases). There are 15 residues in the CDR3. In germline, CDR1 is MDHEN, CDR2 SYDVKM. V lost 6 bases and J 11 bases, leaving 23 bases between the germline ends. The CDR3: CASSPPGGGSQAQHF. In DNA, the CDR3 is TGTGCCAGCAGCCCCCCCGGGGGGGGTAGTCAAGCCCAGCATTTT.

The table lists this clone with a count of one. CDR3 loop: CASSFITGQGTEAFF. In DNA, the CDR3 is TGTGCCAGCAGTTTCATTACAGGGCAAGGCACTGAAGCTTTCTTT. The chain combines TRBV2 with TRBJ1-1, with TRBD1 as a possible D gene (6 bases). Trimming stripped 5 bases from V and 4 bases from J, with 17 bases between. Germline lookup yields CDR1 SNHLY and CDR2 FYNNEI. The length of the CDR3 is 15 residues.

DNA of the CDR3: TGCGCCAGCAGCCAAGGAGCGGGGACTAGCGATTTCACCGGGGAGCTGTTTTTT. It encodes CASSQGAGTSDFTGELFF. This chain joins TRBV4-1 and TRBJ2-2; 10 bases map to TRBD2. V shed 1 base, J shed 4 bases, and the junction held 9 bases outside the gene matches. The CDR3 loop spans 18 amino acids. Looked up from germline, CDR1 is MGHRA and CDR2 is YSYEKL.

The V gene is TRBV7-9, the J gene TRBJ2-1; D uncertain. CDR3 size: 17 residues. Trimming removed 5 bases from V and 0 bases from J, with 17 bases in between. CDR1 and CDR2 (germline): SEHNR, FQNEAQ (reference sequence). The CDR3: CASSPPFRSSSYNEQFF. The CDR3 DNA sequence: TGTGCCAGCAGCCCTCCCTTCAGGTCGAGCTCCTACAATGAGCAGTTCTTC.

This chain links TRBV7-9 with TRBJ1-1, with D perhaps matching TRBD1 (6 bases). Trimming left V 3 bases short and J 6 bases short, with 14 bases between. The length of the CDR3 is 14 residues. Per germline, CDR1 SEHNR and CDR2 FQNEAQ (reference sequence). CDR3 nucleotide sequence: TGTGCCAGCAGCTTCGTTACAGGGACGGCTGAAGCTTTCTTT. Its protein is CASSFVTGTAEAFF. The complete variable domain, with remaining parts taken from reference TRBV7-9 and TRBJ1-1, reads DTGVSQNPRHKITKRGQNVTFRCDPISEHNRLYWYRQTLGQGPEFLTYFQNEAQLEKSRLLSDRFSAERPKGSFSTLEIQRTEQGDSAMYLCASSFVTGTAEAFFGQGTRLTVV.

With regard to this clone: Within the sample, other DNA sequences also encode this same CDR3. This sequence joins TRBV5-1 and TRBJ1-2, with D possibly TRBD1 on 5 matching bases. Deletions cut 0 bases from V and 5 bases from J, with 8 bases between. Germline V CDR1 and CDR2: SGHRS, YFSETQ. This CDR3 contains 13 residues. The CDR3: CASSLGQLYGYTF. CDR3 coding DNA: TGCGCCAGCAGCTTGGGACAGCTATATGGCTACACCTTC.

This clone has more than one count but fewer than ten. The chain recombines TRBV10-1 with TRBJ1-2, with a possible D match to TRBD1 (6 bases). The CDR3 runs to 13 residues. Germline CDR1 and CDR2: WNHNN and SYGVQD (reference sequence). Trimming removed 1 base at V and 8 bases at J, with 11 bases between. The CDR3 reads CASSEFPDRGYTF. In DNA, the CDR3 is TGCGCCAGCAGTGAGTTTCCGGACAGAGGCTACACCTTC.

J is TRBJ1-2 and V is TRBV6-1; 11 bases are shared with TRBD1. Germline V gives CDR1 MNHNS, CDR2 SASEGT. Germline trimming cut 4 bases from V and 8 bases from J; bases unmatched to any gene: 6. The CDR3 length is 14 residues. The CDR3 DNA reads TGTGCCAGCAGTGGGACAGGGGGCACAAGCGGCTACACCTTC. This codes for CASSGTGGTSGYTF.

This clone was detected once. This chain links TRBV9 with TRBJ1-4; D unresolved. Germline V gene sequence: CDR1 SGDLS, CDR2 YYNGEE. V lost 0 bases, J lost 6 bases, and 9 bases lay in between. This CDR3 region has 14 residues. The CDR3 spells CASSVAGEDEKLFF. The DNA of the CDR3 is TGTGCCAGCAGCGTAGCCGGGGAGGATGAAAAACTGTTTTTT.

This sequence joins TRBV5-1 and TRBJ2-5, with TRBD1 matching over 8 bases. The CDR3 spans 14 residues. The junction had 7 bases not matched to a gene; V was cut back by 4 bases and J by 5 bases. The germline gives CDR1 SGHRS, CDR2 YFSETQ. CDR3 amino acids: CASSLTGVGETQYF. The CDR3 nucleotides are TGCGCCAGCAGCCTGACAGGGGTGGGGGAGACCCAGTACTTC.

In nucleotides, the CDR3 is TGTGCCAGTAGTAGCCCCCAGACTAGCGCCATAGAGACCCAGTACTTC. The encoded protein is CASSSPQTSAIETQYF. This chain joins TRBV19 and TRBJ2-5; the match to TRBD2 covers 8 bases. Losses at the gene ends were 4 bases for V and 4 bases for J; bases not matched to a gene: 11. Germline V gene data show CDR1 as LNHDA and CDR2 as SQIVND (reference sequence). The CDR3 runs 16 residues.

The rearrangement joins TRBV18 to TRBJ1-2; 7 nucleotides agree with TRBD1. Looked up from germline, CDR1 is KGHSH and CDR2 is LQKENI. The CDR3 contains 14 residues. Unmatched junction bases numbered 3, after V lost 3 bases and J lost 2 bases. The CDR3 bases are TGTGCCAGCTCACCTGCGACAGGGAACTATGGCTACACCTTC. The encoded protein is CASSPATGNYGYTF.

This chain joins TRBV18 and TRBJ1-3; D is undetermined. Germline-derived CDR1 and CDR2 are KGHSH and LQKENI. The CDR3 runs 15 residues. V lost 2 bases and J 0 bases, leaving 8 bases between the germline ends. This CDR3 reads CASSPLQSSGNTIYF. DNA of the CDR3: TGTGCCAGCTCACCATTACAGAGCTCTGGAAACACCATATATTTT.

This rearrangement joins TRBV5-1 to TRBJ1-6; D is perhaps TRBD1 (6 bases). Germline CDR1 SGHRS, CDR2 YFSETQ. Trimming shortened V by 0 bases and J by 9 bases, and 13 bases separated the two germline ends. This CDR3 spans 15 amino acids. CDR3 in amino acids: CASSLVVTGSSPLHF. CDR3 in DNA: TGCGCCAGCAGCTTGGTAGTAACAGGGAGTTCACCCCTCCACTTT.

The J gene is TRBJ2-7, the V gene TRBV6-6, with no clear D. V was pared by 2 bases and J by 6 bases, with 14 bases between. The CDR3 covers 14 residues. CDR1 is MNHNY and CDR2 is SVGAGI in the germline V gene (reference sequence). CDR3 nucleotides: TGTGCCAGCAGTTACGGCCCACCCCCCGCCGAGCAGTACTTC. This sequence encodes CASSYGPPPAEQYF.

The chain combines TRBV19 with TRBJ1-2; D might be TRBD1 (6 bases). The CDR3 totals 14 residues. V dropped 5 bases and J dropped 2 bases, with 12 bases sitting between them. Germline CDR1 and CDR2: LNHDA and SQIVND (reference sequence). This chain's CDR3 is CASSLDGQNYGYTF. CDR3 bases: TGTGCCAGTAGTCTGGATGGACAGAACTATGGCTACACCTTC.

The V and J genes are TRBV6-6 and TRBJ1-6; 7 positions agree with TRBD1. There are 11 residues in the CDR3. From germline, CDR1 is MNHNY and CDR2 SVGAGI (reference sequence). The junction had 3 bases not matched to a gene; V was cut back by 5 bases and J by 14 bases. CDR3 in amino acids: CASSDREALHF. The CDR3 nucleotides are TGTGCCAGCAGTGACAGGGAGGCCCTCCACTTT.

The genes are TRBV4-1 and TRBJ1-3, with D tentatively TRBD1 (6 bases). Germline lookup yields CDR1 MGHRA and CDR2 YSYEKL. CDR3 length: 17 residues. The V gene lost 4 bases and the J gene lost 0 bases, with 16 bases spanning the gap. For the CDR3, the DNA is TGCGCCAGCAGCCTCCAGTGGGGGCAGCACTCTGGAAACACCATATATTTT. This codes for CASSLQWGQHSGNTIYF.

The chain links TRBV30 to TRBJ1-2, with 7 positions matching TRBD1. V lost 2 bases to trimming and J lost 5 bases; unmatched junction nucleotides: 8. The CDR3 consists of 14 residues. Germline V gives CDR1 GTSNPN, CDR2 SVGIG (reference sequence). CDR3 residues: CAWSPQGWMYGYTF. CDR3 coding DNA: TGTGCCTGGAGTCCACAGGGGTGGATGTATGGCTACACCTTC.

The V and J genes are TRBV5-1 and TRBJ1-3, with 8 bases matching TRBD1. The J segment lost 2 bases and the V segment lost 0 bases, leaving 4 bases of the junction unmatched. From germline, CDR1 is SGHRS and CDR2 YFSETQ. The CDR3 length is 16 residues. DNA for the CDR3: TGCGCCAGCAGCTTGGGGGTACAGGGGGCTGGAAACACCATATATTTT. Protein product: CASSLGVQGAGNTIYF.

The chain links TRBV7-6 to TRBJ2-1, with 8 bases identical to TRBD2. The CDR3 totals 17 residues. CDR1 is SGHVS, CDR2 FNYEAQ, per germline. V lost 0 bases and J lost 4; bases outside the gene matches: 8. DNA for the CDR3: TGTGCCAGCAGCTTAGCGACCAGCGGGGGAGTATACAATGAGCAGTTCTTC. It is translated as CASSLATSGGVYNEQFF.